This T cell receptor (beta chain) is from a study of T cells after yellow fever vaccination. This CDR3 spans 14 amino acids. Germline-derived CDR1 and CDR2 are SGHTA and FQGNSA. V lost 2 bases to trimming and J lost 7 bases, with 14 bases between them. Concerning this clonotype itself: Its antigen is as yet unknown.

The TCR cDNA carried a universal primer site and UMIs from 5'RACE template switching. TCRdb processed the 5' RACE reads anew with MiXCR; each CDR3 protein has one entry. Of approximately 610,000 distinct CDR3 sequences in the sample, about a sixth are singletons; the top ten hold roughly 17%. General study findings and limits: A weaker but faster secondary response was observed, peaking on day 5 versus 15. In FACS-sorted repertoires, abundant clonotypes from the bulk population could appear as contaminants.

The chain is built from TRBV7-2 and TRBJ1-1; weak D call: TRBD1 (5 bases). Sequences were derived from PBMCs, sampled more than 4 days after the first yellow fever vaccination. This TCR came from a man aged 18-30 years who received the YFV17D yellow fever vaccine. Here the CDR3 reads CASSLSGTVFEAFF. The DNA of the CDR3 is TGTGCCAGCAGCTTATCCGGGACCGTATTTGAAGCTTTCTTT.